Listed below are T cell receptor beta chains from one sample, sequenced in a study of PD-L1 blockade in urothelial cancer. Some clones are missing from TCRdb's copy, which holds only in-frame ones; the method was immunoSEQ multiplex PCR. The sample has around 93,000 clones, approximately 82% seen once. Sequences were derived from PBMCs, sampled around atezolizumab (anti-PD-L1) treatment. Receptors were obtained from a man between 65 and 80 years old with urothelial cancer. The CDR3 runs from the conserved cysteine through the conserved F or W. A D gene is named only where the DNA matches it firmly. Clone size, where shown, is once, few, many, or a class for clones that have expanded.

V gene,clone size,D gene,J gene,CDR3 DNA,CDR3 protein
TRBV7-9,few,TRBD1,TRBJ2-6,TGTGCCAGCAGCTCTAGTAAGGCAGGGGGATTCGCGGGGGCCAACGTCCTGACTTTC,CASSSSKAGGFAGANVLTF
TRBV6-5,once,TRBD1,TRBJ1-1,TGTGCCAGCAGACCCCTAGGGACAGGCTTTGAAGCTTTCTTT,CASRPLGTGFEAFF
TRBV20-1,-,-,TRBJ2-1,TGCAGTGCTAGACCGCAGGATGAGCAGTTCTTC,CSARPQDEQFF
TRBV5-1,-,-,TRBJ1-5,TGCGCCAGCAGCTTGGACGGAGGGGGCAATCAGCCCCAGCATTTT,CASSLDGGGNQPQHF
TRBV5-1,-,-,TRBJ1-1,TGCGCCAGCAGCTTACAGGGTCTAGGAACTGAAGCTTTCTTT,CASSLQGLGTEAFF
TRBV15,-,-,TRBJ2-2,TGTGCCACCAGCAAGTCCCCCGGAGAGCCCGGGGAGCTGTTTTTT,CATSKSPGEPGELFF
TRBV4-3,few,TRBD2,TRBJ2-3,TGCGCCAGCAGCCAAGCCCATATAGCGGGAGGGTCCACAGATACGCAGTATTTT,CASSQAHIAGGSTDTQYF
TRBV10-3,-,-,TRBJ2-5,TGTGCCATCAGTGGAGATAATTCGGGGGAGACCCAGTACTTC,CAISGDNSGETQYF
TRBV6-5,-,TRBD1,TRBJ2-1,TGTGCCACAAGGACAGGGTACAATGAGCAGTTCTTC,CATRTGYNEQFF
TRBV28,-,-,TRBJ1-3,TGTGCCAGCAGGCGGGGGGGGGATGGAAACACCATATATTTT,CASRRGGDGNTIYF
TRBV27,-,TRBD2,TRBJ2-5,TGTGCCAGCAGAGGGAGCGGGATGCAGACCCAGTACTTC,CASRGSGMQTQYF
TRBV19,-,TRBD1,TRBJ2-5,TGTGCCAGTAGTGACAGGGGGCGTCCAAGCCAAGAGACCCAGTACTTC,CASSDRGRPSQETQYF
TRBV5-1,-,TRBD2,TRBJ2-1,TGCGCCAGCAGCTTGGATCACCTTAGCGGGAGTTTGTACAATGAGCAGTTCTTC,CASSLDHLSGSLYNEQFF
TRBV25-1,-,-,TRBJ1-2,TGTGCCAGCAGTGAATCTAGAGTTATGGGTTATGGCTACACCTTC,CASSESRVMGYGYTF
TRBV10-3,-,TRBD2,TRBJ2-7,TGTGCCATCATGGACGGGAGGGCCTACGAGCAGTACTTC,CAIMDGRAYEQYF
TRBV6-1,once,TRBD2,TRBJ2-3,TGTGCCAGCAGTGAAGGGATGGCAGGGAGGGCGACAGATACGCAGTATTTT,CASSEGMAGRATDTQYF
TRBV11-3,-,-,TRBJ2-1,TGTGCCAGCAGCTTGGGAGAGGGTACGCAGTTCTTC,CASSLGEGTQFF
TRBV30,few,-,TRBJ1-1,TGTGCCTGGGTTTTTGCGAGGGGGACCACTGAAGCTTTCTTT,CAWVFARGTTEAFF
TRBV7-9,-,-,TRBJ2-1,TGTGCCAGCAGCCCCCCCTCCAGGTCGGAGCAGTTCTTC,CASSPPSRSEQFF
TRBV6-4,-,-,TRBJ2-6,TGTGCCAGCAGAGACAAGAGGCTCCTTCCTCGGCCTGGGGCCAACGTCCTGACTTTC,CASRDKRLLPRPGANVLTF
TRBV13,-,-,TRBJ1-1,TGTGCCAGCAGCTTAGTCGGCCGGAGGGGCACTGAAGCTTTCTTT,CASSLVGRRGTEAFF
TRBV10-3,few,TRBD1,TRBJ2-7,TGTGCCATCAGTGGGACAGGGCACTACGAGCAGTACTTC,CAISGTGHYEQYF
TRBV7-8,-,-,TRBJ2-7,TGTGCCAGCAGCTTAAACACAGGGCGCTCCTACGAGCAGTACTTC,CASSLNTGRSYEQYF
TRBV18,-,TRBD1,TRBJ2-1,TGTGCCAGCTCCCTGGACAGGCTGTCCTACAATGAGCAGTTCTTC,CASSLDRLSYNEQFF
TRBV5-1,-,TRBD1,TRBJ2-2,TGCGCCAGCAGCTTGCCCGGGACAGGAAACACCGGGGAGCTGTTTTTT,CASSLPGTGNTGELFF
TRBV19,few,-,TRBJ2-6,TGTGCCAGTTACTTAGCCGGGGCCAACGTCCTGACTTTC,CASYLAGANVLTF
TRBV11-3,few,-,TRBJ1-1,TGTGCCAGCACCAAAGTATCGGGGAGTGAAGCTTTCTTT,CASTKVSGSEAFF
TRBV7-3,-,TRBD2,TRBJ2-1,TGTGCCAGCAGCTTAGCCCGAGCGGGGGGTTACAATGAGCAGTTCTTC,CASSLARAGGYNEQFF
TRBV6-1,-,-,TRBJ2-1,TGTGCCAGCAGTGAAAAAGGCATTGCAGGGTGGGTTTTGAACACCTACAATGAGCAGTTCTTC,CASSEKGIAGWVLNTYNEQFF
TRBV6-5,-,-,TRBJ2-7,TGTGCCAGCAGTCCCGAAGGTGGGCAGTCCTACGAGCAGTACTTC,CASSPEGGQSYEQYF
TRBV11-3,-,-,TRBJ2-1,TGTGCCAGCAGCTTAGTTACGGATGAGCAGTTCTTC,CASSLVTDEQFF
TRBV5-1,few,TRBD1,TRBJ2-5,TGCGCCAGCAGCTCCGAACAGGGGCTAGAGACCCAGTACTTC,CASSSEQGLETQYF
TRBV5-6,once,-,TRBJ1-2,TGTGCCAGCAGCTTGTACAGCTTGCCTGGCTACACCTTC,CASSLYSLPGYTF
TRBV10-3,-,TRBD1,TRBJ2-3,TGTGCCATCAGGGCCGACAGGGGGACAGATACGCAGTATTTT,CAIRADRGTDTQYF
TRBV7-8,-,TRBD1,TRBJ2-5,TGTGCCAGCAGCCCTACAGGGGCGCAAGAGACCCAGTACTTC,CASSPTGAQETQYF
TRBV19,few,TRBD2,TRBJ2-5,TGTGCCAGTAGTATAACTAGCGGAGGAGGGGATACCCAGTACTTC,CASSITSGGGDTQYF
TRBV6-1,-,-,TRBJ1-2,TGTGCCGGCCGACGAGGGTATGGCTACACCTTC,CAGRRGYGYTF
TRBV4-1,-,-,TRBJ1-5,TGCGCCAGCAGCCGGGAACAGGGCAATCAGCCCCAGCATTTT,CASSREQGNQPQHF
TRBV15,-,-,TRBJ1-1,TGTGCCACCAGCAGAGATCAGAACACTGAAGCTTTCTTT,CATSRDQNTEAFF
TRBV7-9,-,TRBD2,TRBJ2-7,TGTGCCAGCAGCCCTCCTAGCGGCAGCTCCTACGAGCAGTACTTC,CASSPPSGSSYEQYF
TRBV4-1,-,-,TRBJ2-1,TGCGCCAGCAGCCAAGGTGTCAGGGAGGACTACAATGAGCAGTTCTTC,CASSQGVREDYNEQFF
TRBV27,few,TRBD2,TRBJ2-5,TGTGCCAGCAGTTTAGGAGTTAGCGGGCAAGAGACCCAGTACTTC,CASSLGVSGQETQYF
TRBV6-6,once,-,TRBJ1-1,TGTGCCAGCAGTCTACAGGGAGGGACTGAAGCTTTCTTT,CASSLQGGTEAFF
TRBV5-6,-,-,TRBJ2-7,TGTGCCAGCAGCAAATCCACAGTGGCCTACGAGCAGTACTTC,CASSKSTVAYEQYF
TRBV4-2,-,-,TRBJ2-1,TGTGCCAGCAGCCAAGAGGCCGCCACGGGATACAATGAGCAGTTCTTC,CASSQEAATGYNEQFF
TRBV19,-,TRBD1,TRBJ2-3,TGTGCCAGTAGTGCTCCGGGACAGACGACACCCACAGATACGCAGTATTTT,CASSAPGQTTPTDTQYF
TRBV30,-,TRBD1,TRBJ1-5,TGTGCCTGGTGGGACAGGGAAATGGGGGAAAGCAATCAGCCCCAGCATTTT,CAWWDREMGESNQPQHF
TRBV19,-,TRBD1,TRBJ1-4,TGTGCCAGTAGTAGGGACAGGGAAGCGGATGAAAAACTGTTTTTT,CASSRDREADEKLFF